The T cell receptor (beta chain) described here comes from a study of follicular helper T cells after annual influenza vaccination. As to time point: 2015-2016 season, pre-vaccination. CDR1 is LNHDA, CDR2 SQIVND, per germline (reference sequence). V lost 5 bases, J lost 5 bases, and 9 bases stayed unmatched. The CDR3 covers 16 residues. Repertoires were generated with immunoSEQ multiplex PCR, while TCRdb's copy carries only in-frame clones and drops some. The sample lists roughly 15,000 clones; 75% to 80% were seen once. The V call is TRBV19, the J call TRBJ2-2; 9 positions agree with TRBD1. The TCR was taken from an adult who received the influenza vaccine. The input for sequencing was CXCR5- memory CD4+ T cells sorted from blood, taken on the day of influenza vaccination. DNA for the CDR3: TGTGCCAGTAGTTCCTACAGGGGGCTGCTGACCGGGGAGCTGTTTTTT. Amino acids: CASSSYRGLLTGELFF.